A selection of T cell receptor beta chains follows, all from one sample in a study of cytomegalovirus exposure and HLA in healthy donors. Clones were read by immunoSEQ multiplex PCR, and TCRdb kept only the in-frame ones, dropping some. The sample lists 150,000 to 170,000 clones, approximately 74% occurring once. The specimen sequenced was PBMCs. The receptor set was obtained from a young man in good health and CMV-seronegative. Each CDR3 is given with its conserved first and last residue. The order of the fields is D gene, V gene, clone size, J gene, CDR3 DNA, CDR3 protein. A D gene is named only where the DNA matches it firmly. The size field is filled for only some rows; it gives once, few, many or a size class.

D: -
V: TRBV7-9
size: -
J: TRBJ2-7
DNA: TGTGCCAGCAGCGCGGACATTTCCTACGAGCAGTACTTC
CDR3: CASSADISYEQYF

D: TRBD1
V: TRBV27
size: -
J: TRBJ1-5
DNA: TGTGCCAGCAGTTTAGTACAGGGGGGTCAGCCCCAGCATTTT
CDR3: CASSLVQGGQPQHF

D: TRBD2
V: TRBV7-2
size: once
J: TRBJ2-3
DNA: TGTGCCAGCAGCTACCTAGCGGGGGGGGGCACAGATACGCAGTATTTT
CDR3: CASSYLAGGGTDTQYF

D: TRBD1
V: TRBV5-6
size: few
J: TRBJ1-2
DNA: TGTGCCAGCAGCTTGGTCGGGACAGCGTATGGCTACCCCTTC
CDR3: CASSLVGTAYGYPF

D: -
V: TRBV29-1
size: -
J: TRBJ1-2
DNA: TGCAGCGTTGAAGAGGGAGGGTTCCTCGGCTACACCTTC
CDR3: CSVEEGGFLGYTF

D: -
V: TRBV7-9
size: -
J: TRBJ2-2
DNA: TGTGCCAGCAGCCCGAGGTACACCGGGGAGCTGTTTTTT
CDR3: CASSPRYTGELFF

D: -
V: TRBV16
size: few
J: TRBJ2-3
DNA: TGTGCCAGCAGCCAATTCAGGGATACGCAGTATTTT
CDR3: CASSQFRDTQYF

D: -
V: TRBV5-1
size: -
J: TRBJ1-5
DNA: TGCGCCAGCAGCTCTAACACCCGGGGAGGTGACGGGGGTGGCAATCAGCCCCAGCATTTT
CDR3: CASSSNTRGGDGGGNQPQHF

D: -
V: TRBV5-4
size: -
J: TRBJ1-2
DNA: TGTGCCAGCAGCCGGGACACAAACTATGGCTACACCTTC
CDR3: CASSRDTNYGYTF

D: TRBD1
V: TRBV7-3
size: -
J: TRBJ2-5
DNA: TGTGCCAGCAGCTTACGACAGGGGGAGACCCAGTACTTC
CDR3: CASSLRQGETQYF

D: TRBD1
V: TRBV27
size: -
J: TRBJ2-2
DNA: TGTGCCAGCAGTTTAGGGGACAGGGTAGGCACCGGGGAGCTGTTTTTT
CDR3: CASSLGDRVGTGELFF

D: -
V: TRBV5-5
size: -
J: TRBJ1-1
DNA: TGTGCCAGCAGCTTGGTGTCAGGTCCCACTGAAGCTTTCTTT
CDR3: CASSLVSGPTEAFF

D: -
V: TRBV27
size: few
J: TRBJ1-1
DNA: TGTGCCAGCAGCCAAGGGGGGGCTTTCACTGAAGCTTTCTTT
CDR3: CASSQGGAFTEAFF

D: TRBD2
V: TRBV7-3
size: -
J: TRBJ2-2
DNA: TGTGCCAGCAGCCCCACTAGCGGGGGGCTTACCGGGGAGCTGTTTTTT
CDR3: CASSPTSGGLTGELFF

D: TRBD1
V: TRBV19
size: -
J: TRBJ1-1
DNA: TGTGCCAGTAGTATAGGACAGGGGTGGATGAACACTGAAGCTTTCTTT
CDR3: CASSIGQGWMNTEAFF

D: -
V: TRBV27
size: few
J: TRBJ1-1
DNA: TGTGCCAGCAGCTCGCAGGGGAACACTGAAGCTTTCTTT
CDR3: CASSSQGNTEAFF

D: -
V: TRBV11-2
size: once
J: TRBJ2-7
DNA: TGTGCCAGCAGCGCAAGACAGAGGTCCTACGAGCAGTACTTC
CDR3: CASSARQRSYEQYF

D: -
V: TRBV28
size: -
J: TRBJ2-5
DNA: TGTGCCAGCAGTTTATACCGGGGAATGGAGACCCAGTACTTC
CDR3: CASSLYRGMETQYF

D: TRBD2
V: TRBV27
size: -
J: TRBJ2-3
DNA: TGTGCCAGCAGTATCCCGGGAGGGGTAATGCAGTATTTT
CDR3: CASSIPGGVMQYF

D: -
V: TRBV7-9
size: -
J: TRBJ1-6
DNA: TGTGCCAGCAGCTTAGACAGTCCCAAGGACTCCTATAATTCACCCCTCCACTTT
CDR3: CASSLDSPKDSYNSPLHF

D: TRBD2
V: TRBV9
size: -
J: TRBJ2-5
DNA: TGTGCCAGCAGCGCTGGAGGGTTGCTAGCGGGGGGGTACCAAGAGACCCAGTACTTC
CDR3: CASSAGGLLAGGYQETQYF

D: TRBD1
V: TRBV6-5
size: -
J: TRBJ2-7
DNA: TGTGCCAGCAGTTACTCGGGGCCAGGGGGCGAGCAGTACTTC
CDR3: CASSYSGPGGEQYF

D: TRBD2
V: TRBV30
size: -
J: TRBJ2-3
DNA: TGTGCCTGGAGTGTAGCCGGGGGGGGGACAGATACGCAGTATTTT
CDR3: CAWSVAGGGTDTQYF

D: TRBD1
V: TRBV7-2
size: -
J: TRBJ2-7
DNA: TGTGCCAGCAGCCCTCGACAGGGTTTAAGGGGCGAGCAGTACTTC
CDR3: CASSPRQGLRGEQYF

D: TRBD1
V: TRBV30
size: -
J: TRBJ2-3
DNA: TGTGCCTGGAGTTTAACAGGGGCAGATACGCAGTATTTT
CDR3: CAWSLTGADTQYF

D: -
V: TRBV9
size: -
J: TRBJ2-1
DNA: TGTGCCAGCAGCGCGAGGGGGGGACTGGACAATGAGCAGTTCTTC
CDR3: CASSARGGLDNEQFF